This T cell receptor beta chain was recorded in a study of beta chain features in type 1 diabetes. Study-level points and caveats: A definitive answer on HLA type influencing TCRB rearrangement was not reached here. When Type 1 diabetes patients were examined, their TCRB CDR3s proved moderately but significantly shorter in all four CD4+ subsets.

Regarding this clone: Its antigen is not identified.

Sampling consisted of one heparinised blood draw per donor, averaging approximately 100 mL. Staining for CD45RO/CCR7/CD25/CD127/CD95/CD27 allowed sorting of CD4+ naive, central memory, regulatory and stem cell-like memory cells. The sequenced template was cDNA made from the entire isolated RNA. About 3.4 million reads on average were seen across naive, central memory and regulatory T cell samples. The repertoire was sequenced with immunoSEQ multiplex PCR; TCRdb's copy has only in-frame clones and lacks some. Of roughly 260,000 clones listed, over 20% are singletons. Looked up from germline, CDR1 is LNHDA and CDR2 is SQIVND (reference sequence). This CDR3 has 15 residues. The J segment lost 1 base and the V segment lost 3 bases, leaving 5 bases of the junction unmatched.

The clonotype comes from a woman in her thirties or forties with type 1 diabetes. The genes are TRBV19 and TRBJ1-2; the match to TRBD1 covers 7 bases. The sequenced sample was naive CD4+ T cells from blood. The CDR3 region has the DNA TGTGCCAGTAGTATCGGGACAGCGGATAACTATGGCTACACCTTC. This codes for CASSIGTADNYGYTF.